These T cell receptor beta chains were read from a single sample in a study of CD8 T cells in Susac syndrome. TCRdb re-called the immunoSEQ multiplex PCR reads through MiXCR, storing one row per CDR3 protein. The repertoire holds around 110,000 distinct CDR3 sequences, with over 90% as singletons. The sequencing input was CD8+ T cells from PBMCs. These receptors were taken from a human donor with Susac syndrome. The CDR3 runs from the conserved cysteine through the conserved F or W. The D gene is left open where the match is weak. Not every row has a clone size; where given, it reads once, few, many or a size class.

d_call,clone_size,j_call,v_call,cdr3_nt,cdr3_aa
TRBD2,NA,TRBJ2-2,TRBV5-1,TGCGCCAGCAGCCCCTTGCGGGGGGGCCGTGGCACCGGGGAGCTGTTTTTT,CASSPLRGGRGTGELFF
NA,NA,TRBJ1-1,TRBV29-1,TGCAGCGTTGAGAGCGGGTCTACTGAAGCTTTCTTT,CSVESGSTEAFF
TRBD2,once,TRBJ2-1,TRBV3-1,TGTGCCAGCAGCCAAGCTCCGACTAGCGGATACAATGAGCAGTTCTTC,CASSQAPTSGYNEQFF
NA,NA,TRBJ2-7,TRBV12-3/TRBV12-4,TGTGCCAGCAGCCCCGGGGTGGACATAGCTTACTACGAGCAGTACTTC,CASSPGVDIAYYEQYF
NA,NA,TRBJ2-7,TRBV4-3,TGCGCCAGCAGCCAGGCCGCGGACGGCTACGAGCAGTACTTC,CASSQAADGYEQYF
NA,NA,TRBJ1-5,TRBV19,TGTGCCAGTAATTTCAGGGCTAGCAATCAGCCCCAGCATTTT,CASNFRASNQPQHF
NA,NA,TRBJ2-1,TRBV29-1,TGCAGCGTTCTAAGCGACACTCACAATGAGCAGTTCTTC,CSVLSDTHNEQFF
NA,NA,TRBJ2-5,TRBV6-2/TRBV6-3,TGTGCCAGCAGTTCCGGGTCCCAGTACTTC,CASSSGSQYF
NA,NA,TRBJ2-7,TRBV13,TGTGCCAGCAGCTTATCAGCCTCCTACGAGCAGTACTTC,CASSLSASYEQYF
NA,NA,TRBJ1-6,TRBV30,TGTGCCTGGAGTGTGGACTCCGAGTCTAGCTCCTATAATTCACCCCTCCACTTT,CAWSVDSESSSYNSPLHF
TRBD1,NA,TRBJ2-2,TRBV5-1,TGCGCCAGCAGGTCGGACAGGGTCAGAGACACCGGGGAGCTGTTTTTT,CASRSDRVRDTGELFF
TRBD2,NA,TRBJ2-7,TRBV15,TGTGCCACCAGCCGGTCTAGCGGGGGACCCTACGAGCAGTACTTC,CATSRSSGGPYEQYF
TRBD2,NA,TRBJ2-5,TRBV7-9,TGTGCCAGCAGCCCGCCATCGGGGGGGCCGGATCCTCAAGAGACCCAGTACTTC,CASSPPSGGPDPQETQYF
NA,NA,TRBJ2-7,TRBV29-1,TGCAGCGTTGGAGGGGGGGCCGCCTACGAGCAGTACTTC,CSVGGGAAYEQYF
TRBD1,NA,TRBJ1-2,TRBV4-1,TGCGCCAGCAGCTTCCGGACAGGAGGGAACTATGGCTACACCTTC,CASSFRTGGNYGYTF
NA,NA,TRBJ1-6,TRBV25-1,TGTGCCAGCAGTGAATTGGGGGGGGCGGCATATTCACCCCTCCACTTT,CASSELGGAAYSPLHF
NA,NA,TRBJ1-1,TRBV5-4,TGTGCCAGCAGCTGGGGGTCTAACGCAGCTTTCTTT,CASSWGSNAAFF
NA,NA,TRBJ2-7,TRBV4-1,TGCGCCAGCAGCCGTGAAGCGGGCCGGGACGAGCAGTACTTC,CASSREAGRDEQYF
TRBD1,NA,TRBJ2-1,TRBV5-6,TGTGCCAGCAGCTTGGGAGGGACAGTCAATGAGCAGTTCTTC,CASSLGGTVNEQFF
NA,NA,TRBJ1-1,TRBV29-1,TGCAGCGTTGAGGACACTGAAGCTTTCTTT,CSVEDTEAFF
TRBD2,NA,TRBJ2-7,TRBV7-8,TGCGGTGTCGGTCGAGCGGGGGACTACGAGCAGTACTTC,CGVGRAGDYEQYF
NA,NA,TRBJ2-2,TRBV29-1,TGCAGCGTTGAAGATGGGGGCAGGGGGGACACCGGGGAGCTGTTTTTT,CSVEDGGRGDTGELFF